This T cell receptor (beta chain) was captured by sequencing in a study of tumor-infiltrating lymphocytes in localized non-small cell lung cancer. General study results and limits: Different pieces of the same tissue were used for each assay.

V was clipped by 3 bases and J by 5 bases; unmatched bases: 14. The CDR3 length is 17 residues. Germline loops: CDR1 SGHNT, CDR2 YYREEE (reference sequence). Assay used: immunoSEQ multiplex PCR; TCRdb lists only in-frame clones, some missing. The sample lists approximately 13,000 clones, over 75% occurring once. A note on this clone: The antigen is undetermined.

The rearrangement joins TRBV5-4 to TRBJ2-4; 7 bases are shared with TRBD2. The clonotype comes from a human donor with non-small cell lung cancer. The sequencing input was uninvolved lung tissue not adjacent to the tumor. DNA of the CDR3: TGTGCCAGCAGCTCCTTGGGTCGGGGGAGGGCGGAAAACATTCAGTACTTC. Its protein product is CASSSLGRGRAENIQYF.